In this sample, the clone carrying this TCR beta chain turned up once. Its target is not known. The data were obtained in a study of tumor-infiltrating lymphocytes in localized non-small cell lung cancer. Overall study results and limits: Different pieces of the same tissue were used for each assay.

The CDR3 runs 17 residues. Trimming removed 5 bases from V and 0 bases from J; junction bases left unmatched: 9. Germline V gene data show CDR1 as LNHDA and CDR2 as SQIVND (reference sequence). Profiled with immunoSEQ multiplex PCR; TCRdb holds only in-frame clones, not every one. The top ten clones hold approximately 9.9% of a sample with roughly 12,000 clones, roughly 70% of them seen once. This receptor was identified in a human donor with non-small cell lung cancer. This chain uses TRBV19 with TRBJ2-7, with 11 bases matching TRBD2. Sequencing was performed on uninvolved lung tissue not adjacent to the tumor. The CDR3 DNA is TGTGCCAGTAGTTCCAGACCGGGACTAGCGGACTCCTACGAGCAGTACTTC. Translating it yields CASSSRPGLADSYEQYF.